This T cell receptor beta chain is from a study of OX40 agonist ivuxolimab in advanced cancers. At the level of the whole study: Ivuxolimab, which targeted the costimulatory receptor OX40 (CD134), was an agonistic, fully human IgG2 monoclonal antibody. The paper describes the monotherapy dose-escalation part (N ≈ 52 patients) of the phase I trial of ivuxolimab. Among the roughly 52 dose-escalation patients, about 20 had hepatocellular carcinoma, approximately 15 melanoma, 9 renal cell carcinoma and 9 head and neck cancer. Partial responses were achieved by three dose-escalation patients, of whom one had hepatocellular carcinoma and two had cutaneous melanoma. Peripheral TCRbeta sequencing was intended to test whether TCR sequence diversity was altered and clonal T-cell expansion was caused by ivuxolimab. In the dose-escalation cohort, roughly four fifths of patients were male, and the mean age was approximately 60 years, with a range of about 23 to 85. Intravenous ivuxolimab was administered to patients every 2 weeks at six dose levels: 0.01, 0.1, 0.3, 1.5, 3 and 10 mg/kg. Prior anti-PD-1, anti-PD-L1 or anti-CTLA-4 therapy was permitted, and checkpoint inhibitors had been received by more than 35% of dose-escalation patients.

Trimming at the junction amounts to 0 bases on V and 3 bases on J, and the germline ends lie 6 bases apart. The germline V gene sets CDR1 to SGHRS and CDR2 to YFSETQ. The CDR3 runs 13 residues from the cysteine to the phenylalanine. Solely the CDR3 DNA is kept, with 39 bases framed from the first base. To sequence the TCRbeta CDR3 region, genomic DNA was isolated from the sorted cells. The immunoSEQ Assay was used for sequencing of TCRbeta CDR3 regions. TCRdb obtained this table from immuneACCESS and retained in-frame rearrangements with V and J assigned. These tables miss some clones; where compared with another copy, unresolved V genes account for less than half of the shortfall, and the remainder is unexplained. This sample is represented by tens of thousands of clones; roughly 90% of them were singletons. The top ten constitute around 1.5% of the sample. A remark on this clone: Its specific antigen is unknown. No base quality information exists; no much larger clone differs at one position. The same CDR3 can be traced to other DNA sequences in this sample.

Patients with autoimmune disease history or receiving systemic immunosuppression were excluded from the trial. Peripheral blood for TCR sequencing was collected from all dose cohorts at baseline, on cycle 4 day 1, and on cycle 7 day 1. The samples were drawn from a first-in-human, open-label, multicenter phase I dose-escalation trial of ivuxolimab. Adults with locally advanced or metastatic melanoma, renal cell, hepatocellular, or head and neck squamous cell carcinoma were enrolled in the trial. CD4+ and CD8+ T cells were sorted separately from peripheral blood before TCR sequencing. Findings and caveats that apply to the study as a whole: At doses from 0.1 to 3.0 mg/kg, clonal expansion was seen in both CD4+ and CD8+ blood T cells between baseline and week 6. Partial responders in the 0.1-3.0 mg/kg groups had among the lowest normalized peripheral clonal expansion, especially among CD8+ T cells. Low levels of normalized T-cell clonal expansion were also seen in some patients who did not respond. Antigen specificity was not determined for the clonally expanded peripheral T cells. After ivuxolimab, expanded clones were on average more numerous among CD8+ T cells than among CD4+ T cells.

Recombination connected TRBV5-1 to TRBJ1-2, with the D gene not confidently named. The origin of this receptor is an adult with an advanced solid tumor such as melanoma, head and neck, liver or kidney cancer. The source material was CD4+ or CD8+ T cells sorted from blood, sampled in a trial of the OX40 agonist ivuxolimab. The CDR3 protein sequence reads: CASSLAGDYGYTF. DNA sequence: TGCGCCAGCAGCTTGGCAGGAGACTATGGCTACACCTTC.